The rows below give T cell receptor beta chains drawn from one sample of a study of shared clonotypes between healthy human individuals. The data were produced by immunoSEQ multiplex PCR, yet TCRdb's version contains in-frame clones alone and is incomplete. The repertoire holds some 2,500,000 clones, with 93% as singletons. The sample was naive CD4+ T cells from PBMCs. Source of these receptors: a man aged 18 to 30 in good health. Some clones in this sample may be carry-over from other donors' samples. Both conserved end residues are part of each CDR3. A D gene is named only where the DNA matches it firmly. Only some rows state a clone size, as once, few, many or a class for expanded clones.

CDR3 protein | CDR3 DNA | clone size | V gene | D gene | J gene
CASSTYTGVYEQYF | TGTGCCAGCAGTACCTATACAGGGGTGTACGAGCAGTACTTC | . | TRBV6-6 | TRBD1 | TRBJ2-7
CASSKRRATNEKLFF | TGTGCCAGTAGTAAAAGAAGGGCAACTAATGAAAAACTGTTTTTT | . | TRBV19 | . | TRBJ1-4
CASSLEVGGSYEQYF | TGTGCCAGCAGCTTGGAAGTTGGGGGGTCCTACGAGCAGTACTTC | few | TRBV5-4 | . | TRBJ2-7
CASSSQTGQETQYF | TGTGCCAGCAGCTCTCAGACGGGCCAAGAGACCCAGTACTTC | . | TRBV5-4 | . | TRBJ2-5
CASTRGRGRYSEAFF | TGTGCCAGCACCAGAGGTAGGGGGCGCTACTCTGAAGCTTTCTTT | . | TRBV27 | TRBD1 | TRBJ1-1
CAWTFTHVPSQGSAKNIQYF | TGTGCCTGGACCTTTACCCATGTCCCTTCGCAGGGCTCAGCCAAAAACATTCAGTACTTC | . | TRBV30 | . | TRBJ2-4
CASSQEGNTYTGELFF | TGCGCCAGCAGCCAAGAAGGCAACACATATACCGGGGAGCTGTTTTTT | . | TRBV4-3 | . | TRBJ2-2
CSASQGETQYF | TGCAGTGCTAGCCAAGGAGAGACCCAGTACTTC | . | TRBV20-1 | . | TRBJ2-5
CASSQGQGNTDTQYF | TGCGCCAGCAGCCAAGGCCAGGGAAACACAGATACGCAGTATTTT | once | TRBV4-3 | . | TRBJ2-3
CASSLEMGRWETQYF | TGCGCCAGCAGCTTGGAAATGGGGCGGTGGGAGACCCAGTACTTC | . | TRBV5-1 | . | TRBJ2-5
CASSRNRDRGGWAFF | TGTGCCAGCAGCCGAAACCGGGACAGGGGAGGATGGGCTTTCTTT | . | TRBV27 | TRBD1 | TRBJ1-1
CASSLRRVGRMNTEAFF | TGTGCCAGCAGCTTGAGGAGAGTAGGCAGGATGAACACTGAAGCTTTCTTT | . | TRBV5-6 | . | TRBJ1-1
CASSDGGRDTQYF | TGTGCCAGCAGTGATGGTGGAAGAGATACGCAGTATTTT | . | TRBV6-4 | . | TRBJ2-3
CASSPSRSRGNEQFF | TGTGCCAGCAGCCCCTCGCGGAGTCGGGGTAATGAGCAGTTCTTC | . | TRBV28 | . | TRBJ2-1
CASSPRRSGTYSYEQYF | TGTGCCAGCAGTCCACGACGTAGCGGGACCTATTCCTACGAGCAGTACTTC | . | TRBV27 | TRBD2 | TRBJ2-7
CASSSPLNGNTEAFF | TGTGCCAGCAGCTCCCCTCTTAACGGTAACACTGAAGCTTTCTTT | . | TRBV5-4 | . | TRBJ1-1
CASSFPSQGGQPQHF | TGTGCCAGCAGTTTTCCGTCCCAAGGAGGTCAGCCCCAGCATTTT | . | TRBV28 | . | TRBJ1-5
CASSLTGQGTEAFF | TGTGCCAGCAGCTTGACTGGACAGGGCACTGAAGCTTTCTTT | . | TRBV11-2 | TRBD1 | TRBJ1-1
CASRVGYSNQPQHF | TGTGCCAGCAGGGTGGGGTATAGCAATCAGCCCCAGCATTTT | . | TRBV27 | . | TRBJ1-5
CASASDRAQETQYF | TGTGCCAGCGCCTCCGACAGGGCTCAAGAGACCCAGTACTTC | . | TRBV2 | TRBD1 | TRBJ2-5
CSAPKMGEAFF | TGCAGTGCGCCCAAAATGGGTGAAGCTTTCTTT | . | TRBV20-1 | . | TRBJ1-1
CASSLSGANYGYTF | TGTGCCAGCAGCTTATCGGGGGCTAACTATGGCTACACCTTC | . | TRBV11-2 | . | TRBJ1-2
CASSLGHRGGDTQYF | TGTGCCAGCAGCTTAGGTCACAGGGGAGGAGATACGCAGTATTTT | . | TRBV7-2 | . | TRBJ2-3
CASSTTSGSTYEQYF | TGTGCCAGTAGTACAACTAGCGGGAGTACCTACGAGCAGTACTTC | . | TRBV19 | TRBD2 | TRBJ2-7
CASSGGLDGLGWTEAFF | TGTGCCAGCAGCGGGGGGCTGGATGGTTTAGGTTGGACTGAAGCTTTCTTT | . | TRBV5-6 | . | TRBJ1-1
CASSYLGIVQGTEAFF | TGTGCCAGCAGTTACCTCGGCATTGTCCAGGGCACTGAAGCTTTCTTT | few | TRBV6-5 | . | TRBJ1-1
CASSAGLPSYNEQFF | TGTGCCAGCAGCGCGGGACTTCCCTCCTACAATGAGCAGTTCTTC | . | TRBV9 | . | TRBJ2-1
CASSGRLAGGTGELFF | TGTGCCAGCAGCGGCCGACTAGCGGGGGGCACCGGGGAGCTGTTTTTT | . | TRBV7-2 | TRBD2 | TRBJ2-2
CASRRQAPGEQYF | TGTGCCAGCAGACGACAGGCTCCGGGTGAGCAGTACTTC | . | TRBV6-5 | . | TRBJ2-7
CASSPPGSLGLVNTEAFF | TGTGCCAGCTCACCACCAGGATCTTTGGGATTGGTGAACACTGAAGCTTTCTTT | . | TRBV18 | . | TRBJ1-1
CASEWDSPSGANVLTF | TGTGCCAGCGAATGGGACAGCCCCTCTGGGGCCAACGTCCTGACTTTC | once | TRBV2 | TRBD1 | TRBJ2-6
CASSLGGTGRYEQYF | TGTGCCAGCAGCCTAGGGGGGACAGGACGCTACGAGCAGTACTTC | . | TRBV27 | TRBD1 | TRBJ2-7
CASSYLVGSSYEQYF | TGTGCCAGCAGTTACCTGGTGGGGAGCTCCTACGAGCAGTACTTC | . | TRBV6-5 | . | TRBJ2-7
CASSLGLAGVNTGELFF | TGTGCCAGCAGCTTGGGACTAGCGGGAGTAAACACCGGGGAGCTGTTTTTT | once | TRBV7-9 | TRBD2 | TRBJ2-2
CASTQGRAHTGELFF | TGTGCCAGCACCCAGGGACGAGCCCACACCGGGGAGCTGTTTTTT | . | TRBV28 | . | TRBJ2-2
CAIRDAQGTGENIQYF | TGTGCCATCAGGGATGCACAGGGGACCGGGGAAAACATTCAGTACTTC | . | TRBV10-3 | TRBD1 | TRBJ2-4
CASSSQGNEYEQYF | TGTGCCAGCAGTAGCCAGGGGAATGAGTACGAGCAGTACTTC | . | TRBV6-5 | . | TRBJ2-7
CASSVGGRPRSGDTQYF | TGTGCCAGCAGCGTAGGGGGCCGGCCTAGAAGCGGAGATACGCAGTATTTT | . | TRBV9 | . | TRBJ2-3
CASSPDANYGYTF | TGTGCCAGCAGCCCTGATGCGAACTATGGCTACACCTTC | once | TRBV9 | . | TRBJ1-2
CASGDRGNSYNEQFF | TGTGCCAGCGGGGACAGGGGGAACTCCTACAATGAGCAGTTCTTC | . | TRBV6-5 | TRBD1 | TRBJ2-1
CSASDYGGKLFF | TGCAGCGCCTCGGATTACGGGGGAAAACTGTTTTTT | . | TRBV29-1 | . | TRBJ1-4
CAISAAGTASAEQYF | TGTGCCATCAGTGCAGCCGGGACAGCTTCTGCTGAGCAGTACTTC | . | TRBV10-3 | TRBD1 | TRBJ2-7
CASSYSGRQLPTEQYF | TGTGCCAGCAGTTACTCAGGTCGGCAGCTCCCGACCGAGCAGTACTTC | . | TRBV6-6 | . | TRBJ2-7
CASSSSILAGGNTGELFF | TGTGCCAGCAGCTCATCGATACTAGCGGGAGGAAACACCGGGGAGCTGTTTTTT | . | TRBV5-4 | TRBD2 | TRBJ2-2
CASSPDLLDGYTF | TGTGCCAGCTCACCGGACTTGCTCGATGGCTACACCTTC | once | TRBV18 | . | TRBJ1-2